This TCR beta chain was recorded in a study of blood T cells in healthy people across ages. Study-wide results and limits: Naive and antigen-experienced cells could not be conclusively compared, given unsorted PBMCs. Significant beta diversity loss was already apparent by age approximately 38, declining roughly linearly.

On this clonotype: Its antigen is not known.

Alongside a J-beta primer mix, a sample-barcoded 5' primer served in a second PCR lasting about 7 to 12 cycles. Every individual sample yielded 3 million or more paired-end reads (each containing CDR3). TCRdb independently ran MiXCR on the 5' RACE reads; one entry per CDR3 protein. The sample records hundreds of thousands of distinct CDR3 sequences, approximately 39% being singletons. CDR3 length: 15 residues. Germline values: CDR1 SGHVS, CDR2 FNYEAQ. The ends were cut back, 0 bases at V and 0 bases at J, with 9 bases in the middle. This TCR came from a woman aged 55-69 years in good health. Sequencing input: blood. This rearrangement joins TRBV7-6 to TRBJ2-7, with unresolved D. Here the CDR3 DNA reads TGTGCCAGCAGCTTAGCGTCACAGCGCTCCTACGAGCAGTACTTC. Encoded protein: CASSLASQRSYEQYF.